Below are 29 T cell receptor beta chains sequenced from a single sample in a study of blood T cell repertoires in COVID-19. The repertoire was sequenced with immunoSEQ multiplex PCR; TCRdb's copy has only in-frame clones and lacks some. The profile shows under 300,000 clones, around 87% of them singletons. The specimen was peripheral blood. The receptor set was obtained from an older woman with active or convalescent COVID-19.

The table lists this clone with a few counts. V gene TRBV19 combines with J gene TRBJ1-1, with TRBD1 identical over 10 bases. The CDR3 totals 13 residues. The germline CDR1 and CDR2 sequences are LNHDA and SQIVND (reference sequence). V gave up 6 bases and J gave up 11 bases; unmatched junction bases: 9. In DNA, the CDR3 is TGTGCCAGTAGGCCGGGACAGGGGACATCGGCTTTCTTT. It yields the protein CASRPGQGTSAFF.

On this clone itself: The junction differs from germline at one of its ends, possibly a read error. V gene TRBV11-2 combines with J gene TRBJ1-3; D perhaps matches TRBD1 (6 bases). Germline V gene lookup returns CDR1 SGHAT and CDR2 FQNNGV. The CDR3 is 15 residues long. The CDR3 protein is CASSSQGRTGDTIYF. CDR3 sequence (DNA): TGTGCCAGCAGCTCACAGGGACGGACTGGAGACACCATATATTTT.

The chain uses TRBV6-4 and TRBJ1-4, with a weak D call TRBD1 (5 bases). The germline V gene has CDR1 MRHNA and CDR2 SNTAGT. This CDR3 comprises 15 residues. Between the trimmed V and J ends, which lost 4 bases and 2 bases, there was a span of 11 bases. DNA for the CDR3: TGTGCCAGCAGTGCCCTGGGGGGGACTAATGAAAAACTGTTTTTT. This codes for CASSALGGTNEKLFF.

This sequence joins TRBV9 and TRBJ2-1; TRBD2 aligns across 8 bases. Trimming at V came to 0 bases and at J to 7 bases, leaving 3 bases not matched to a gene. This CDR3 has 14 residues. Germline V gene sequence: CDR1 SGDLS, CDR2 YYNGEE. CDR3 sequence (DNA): TGTGCCAGCAGCGTAGCTACGGGAGGGAATGAGCAGTTCTTC. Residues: CASSVATGGNEQFF.

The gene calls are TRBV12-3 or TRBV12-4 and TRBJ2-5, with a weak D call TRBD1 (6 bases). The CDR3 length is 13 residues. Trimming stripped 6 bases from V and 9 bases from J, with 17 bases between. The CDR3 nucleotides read TGTGCCAGCAGGCTTACAGGGCTCGGGGCCCAGTACTTC. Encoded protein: CASRLTGLGAQYF.

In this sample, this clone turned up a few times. In DNA, the CDR3 is TGTGCCAGTAGTATGGACAGGGTGATTAACTATGGCTACACCTTC. Amino acids: CASSMDRVINYGYTF. The genes are TRBV19 and TRBJ1-2; 8 nucleotides align to TRBD1. Germline values: CDR1 LNHDA, CDR2 SQIVND (reference sequence). The CDR3 totals 15 residues. Trimming removed 3 bases from V and 1 base from J; junction bases left unmatched: 4.

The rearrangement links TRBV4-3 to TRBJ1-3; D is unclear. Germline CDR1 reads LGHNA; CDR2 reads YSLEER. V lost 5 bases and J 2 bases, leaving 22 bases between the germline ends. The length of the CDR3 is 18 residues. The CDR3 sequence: CASSSRWTGLKAGNTIYF. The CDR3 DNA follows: TGCGCCAGCAGCTCAAGGTGGACCGGACTCAAAGCTGGAAACACCATATATTTT.

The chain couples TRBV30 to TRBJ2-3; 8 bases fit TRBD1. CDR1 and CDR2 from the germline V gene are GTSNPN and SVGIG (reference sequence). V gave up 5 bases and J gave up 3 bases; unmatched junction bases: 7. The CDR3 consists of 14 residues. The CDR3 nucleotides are TGTGCCTGGGCAGGGGGCGCGAGGACAGATACGCAGTATTTT. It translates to CAWAGGARTDTQYF.

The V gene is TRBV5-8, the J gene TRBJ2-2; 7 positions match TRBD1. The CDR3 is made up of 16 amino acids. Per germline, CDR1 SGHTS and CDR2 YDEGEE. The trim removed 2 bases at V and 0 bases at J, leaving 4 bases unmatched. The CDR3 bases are TGTGCCAGCAGCTTCACCGGGACAGCGAACACCGGGGAGCTGTTTTTT. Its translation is CASSFTGTANTGELFF. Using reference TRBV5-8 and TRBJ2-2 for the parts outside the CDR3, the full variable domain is EAGVTQSPTHLIKTRGQQATLRCSPISGHTSVYWYQQALGLGLQFLLWYDEGEERNRGNFPPRFSGRQFPNYSSELNVNALELEDSALYLCASSFTGTANTGELFFGEGSRLTVL.

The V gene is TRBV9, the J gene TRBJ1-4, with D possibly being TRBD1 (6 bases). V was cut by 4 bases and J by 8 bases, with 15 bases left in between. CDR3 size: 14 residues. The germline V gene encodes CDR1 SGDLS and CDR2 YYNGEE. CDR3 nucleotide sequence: TGTGCCAGCAGCCTACGGGGGGCTGGGGAAAAACTGTTTTTT. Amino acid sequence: CASSLRGAGEKLFF. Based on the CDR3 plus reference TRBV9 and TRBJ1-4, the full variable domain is DSGVTQTPKHLITATGQRVTLRCSPRSGDLSVYWYQQSLDQGLQFLIQYYNGEERAKGNILERFSAQQFPDLHSELNLSSLELGDSALYFCASSLRGAGEKLFFGSGTQLSVL.

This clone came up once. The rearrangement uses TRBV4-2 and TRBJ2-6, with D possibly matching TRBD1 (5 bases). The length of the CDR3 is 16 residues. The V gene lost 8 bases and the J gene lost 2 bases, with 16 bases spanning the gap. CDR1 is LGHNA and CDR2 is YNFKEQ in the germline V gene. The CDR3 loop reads CASLGATTPGANVLTF. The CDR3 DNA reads TGTGCCAGCCTAGGGGCAACAACCCCTGGGGCCAACGTCCTGACTTTC.

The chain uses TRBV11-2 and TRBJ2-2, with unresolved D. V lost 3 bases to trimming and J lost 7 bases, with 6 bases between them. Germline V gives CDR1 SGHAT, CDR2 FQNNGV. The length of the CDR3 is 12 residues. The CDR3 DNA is TGTGCCAGCAGCTTGGCTGGCGGGGAGCTGTTTTTT. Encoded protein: CASSLAGGELFF.

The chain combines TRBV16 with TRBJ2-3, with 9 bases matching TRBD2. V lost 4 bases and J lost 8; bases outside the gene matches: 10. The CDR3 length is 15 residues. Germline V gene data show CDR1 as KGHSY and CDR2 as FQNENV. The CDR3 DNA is TGTGCCAGCAGCCTTCGGACTAGCGAGGGGGCTACGCAGTATTTT. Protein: CASSLRTSEGATQYF.

In DNA form, the CDR3 reads TGTGCCATCAGTGATGGGACAGGAGCCTCTGGAAACACCATATATTTT. Its translation: CAISDGTGASGNTIYF. The chain combines TRBV10-3 with TRBJ1-3; 8 bases are a match to TRBD1. The CDR3 spans 16 residues. Losses at the gene ends were 3 bases for V and 0 bases for J; bases not matched to a gene: 4. The germline gives CDR1 ENHRY, CDR2 SYGVKD.

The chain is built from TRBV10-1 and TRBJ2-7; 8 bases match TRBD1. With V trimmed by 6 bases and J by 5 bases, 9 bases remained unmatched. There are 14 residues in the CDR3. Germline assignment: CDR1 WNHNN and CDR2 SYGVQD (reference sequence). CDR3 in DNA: TGCGCCAGCAGGATGGACAGGGAAAAGAACGAGCAGTACTTC. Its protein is CASRMDREKNEQYF.

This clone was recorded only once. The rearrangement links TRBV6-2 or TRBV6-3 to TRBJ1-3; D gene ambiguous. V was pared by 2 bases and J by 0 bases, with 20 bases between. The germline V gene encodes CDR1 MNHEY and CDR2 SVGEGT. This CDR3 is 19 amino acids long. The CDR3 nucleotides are TGTGCCAGCAGTTACCCTAACCTACTCATTCGCGCCTCTGGAAACACCATATATTTT. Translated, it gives CASSYPNLLIRASGNTIYF.

The CDR3 DNA reads as TGTGCCAGCAAACAGGAGATCATCTCTGGAAACACCATATATTTT. Protein: CASKQEIISGNTIYF. The chain recombines TRBV7-8 with TRBJ1-3, with D possibly being TRBD1 (5 bases). The CDR3 totals 15 residues. Germline CDR1 SGHVS, CDR2 FQNEAQ. Trimming pared 7 bases from V and 0 bases from J, leaving 13 bases between.

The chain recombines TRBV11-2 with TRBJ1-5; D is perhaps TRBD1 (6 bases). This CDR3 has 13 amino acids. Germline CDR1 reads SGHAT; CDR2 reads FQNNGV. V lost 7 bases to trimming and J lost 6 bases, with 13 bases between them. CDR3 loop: CASNQGGGQPQHF. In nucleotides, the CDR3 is TGTGCCAGCAACCAAGGGGGTGGTCAGCCCCAGCATTTT.

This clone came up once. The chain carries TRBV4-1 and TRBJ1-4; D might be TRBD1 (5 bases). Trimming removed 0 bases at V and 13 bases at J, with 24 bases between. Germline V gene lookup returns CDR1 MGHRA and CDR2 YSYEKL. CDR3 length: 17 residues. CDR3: CASSQDLQGRGYIRLFF. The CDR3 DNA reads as TGCGCCAGCAGCCAAGACCTCCAGGGAAGGGGTTATATCAGACTGTTTTTT.

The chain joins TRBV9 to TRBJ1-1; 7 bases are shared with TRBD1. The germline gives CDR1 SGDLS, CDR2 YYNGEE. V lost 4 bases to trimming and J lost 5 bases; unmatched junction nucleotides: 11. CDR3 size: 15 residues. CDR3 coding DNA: TGTGCCAGCAGCCCCTCGCAGGGGGGAGTGACTGAAGCTTTCTTT. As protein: CASSPSQGGVTEAFF.

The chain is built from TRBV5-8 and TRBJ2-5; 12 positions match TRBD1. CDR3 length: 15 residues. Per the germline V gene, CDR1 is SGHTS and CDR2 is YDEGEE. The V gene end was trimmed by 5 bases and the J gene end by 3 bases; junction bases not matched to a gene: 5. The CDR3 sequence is CASRPGTGGEETQYF. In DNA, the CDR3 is TGTGCCAGCAGACCCGGGACAGGGGGCGAAGAGACCCAGTACTTC.

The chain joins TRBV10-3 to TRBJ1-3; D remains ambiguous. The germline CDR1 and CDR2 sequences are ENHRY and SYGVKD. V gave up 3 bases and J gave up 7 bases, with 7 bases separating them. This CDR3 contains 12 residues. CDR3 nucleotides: TGTGCCATCAGTGACCTGGGCAACACCATATATTTT. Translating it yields CAISDLGNTIYF.

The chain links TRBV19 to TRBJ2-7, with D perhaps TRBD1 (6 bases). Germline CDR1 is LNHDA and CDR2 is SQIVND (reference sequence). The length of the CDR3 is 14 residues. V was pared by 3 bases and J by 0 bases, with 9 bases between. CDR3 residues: CASSIGTPSYEQYF. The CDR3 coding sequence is TGTGCCAGTAGTATTGGGACACCCTCCTACGAGCAGTACTTC. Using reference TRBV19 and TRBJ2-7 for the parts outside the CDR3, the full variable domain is DGGITQSPKYLFRKEGQNVTLSCEQNLNHDAMYWYRQDPGQGLRLIYYSQIVNDFQKGDIAEGYSVSREKKESFPLTVTSAQKNPTAFYLCASSIGTPSYEQYFGPGTRLTVT.

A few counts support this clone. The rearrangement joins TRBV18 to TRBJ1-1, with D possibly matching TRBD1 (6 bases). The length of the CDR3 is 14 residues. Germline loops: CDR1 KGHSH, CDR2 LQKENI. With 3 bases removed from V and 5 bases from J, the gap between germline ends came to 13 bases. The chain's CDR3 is CASSPPGGGTEAFF. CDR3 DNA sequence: TGTGCCAGCTCACCCCCGGGAGGGGGAACTGAAGCTTTCTTT. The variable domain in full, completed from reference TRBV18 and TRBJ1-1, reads NAGVMQNPRHLVRRRGQEARLRCSPMKGHSHVYWYRQLPEEGLKFMVYLQKENIIDESGMPKERFSAEFPKEGPSILRIQQVVRGDSAAYFCASSPPGGGTEAFFGQGTRLTVV.

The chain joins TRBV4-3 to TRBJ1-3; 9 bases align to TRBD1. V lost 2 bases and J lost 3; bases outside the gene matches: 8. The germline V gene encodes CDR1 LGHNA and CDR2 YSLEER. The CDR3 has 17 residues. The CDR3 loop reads CASSQSGTGRSGNTIYF. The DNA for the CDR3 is TGCGCCAGCAGCCAATCCGGGACAGGGAGGAGTGGAAACACCATATATTTT.

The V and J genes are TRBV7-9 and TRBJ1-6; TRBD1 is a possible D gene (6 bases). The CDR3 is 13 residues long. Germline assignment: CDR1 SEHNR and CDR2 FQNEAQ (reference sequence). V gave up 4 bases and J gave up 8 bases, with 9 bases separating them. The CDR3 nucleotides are TGTGCCAGCAGCTCGTCAGGGGATTCACCCCTCCACTTT. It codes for CASSSSGDSPLHF.

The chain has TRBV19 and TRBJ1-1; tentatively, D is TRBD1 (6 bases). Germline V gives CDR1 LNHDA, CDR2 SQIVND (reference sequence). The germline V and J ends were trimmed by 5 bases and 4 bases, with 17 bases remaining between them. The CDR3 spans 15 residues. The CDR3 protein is CASSPHGGASTEAFF. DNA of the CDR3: TGTGCCAGTAGTCCCCATGGGGGGGCAAGCACTGAAGCTTTCTTT.

This chain's CDR3 is CASSQEDRGRRSYEKLFF. CDR3 in DNA: TGCGCCAGCAGCCAAGAAGACAGGGGGCGCAGAAGTTATGAAAAACTGTTTTTT. The chain uses TRBV4-1 and TRBJ1-4; 10 positions agree with TRBD1. After removal of 0 bases from V and 6 bases from J, the junction contained 10 bases not matched to a gene. This CDR3 spans 18 amino acids. Germline V gene sequence: CDR1 MGHRA, CDR2 YSYEKL.

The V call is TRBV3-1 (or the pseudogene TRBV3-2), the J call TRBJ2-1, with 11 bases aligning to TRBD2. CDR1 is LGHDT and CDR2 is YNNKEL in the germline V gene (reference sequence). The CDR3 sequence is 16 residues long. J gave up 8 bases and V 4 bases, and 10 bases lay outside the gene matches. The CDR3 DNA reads TGTGCCAGCAGCCTAGCTAGCGGGGGGACTTTGGATGAGCAGTTCTTC. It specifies CASSLASGGTLDEQFF.